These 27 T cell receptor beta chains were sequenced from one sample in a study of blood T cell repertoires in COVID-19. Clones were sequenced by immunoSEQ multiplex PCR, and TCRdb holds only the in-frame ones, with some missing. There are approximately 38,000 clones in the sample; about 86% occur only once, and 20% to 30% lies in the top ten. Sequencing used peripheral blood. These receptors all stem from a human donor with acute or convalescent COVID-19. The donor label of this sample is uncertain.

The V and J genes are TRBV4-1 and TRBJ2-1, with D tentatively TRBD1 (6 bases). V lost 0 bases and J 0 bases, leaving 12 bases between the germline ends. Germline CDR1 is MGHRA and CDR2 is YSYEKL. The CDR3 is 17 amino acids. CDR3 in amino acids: CASSQDPQGSSYNEQFF. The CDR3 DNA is TGCGCCAGCAGCCAAGATCCCCAGGGGAGCTCCTACAATGAGCAGTTCTTC.

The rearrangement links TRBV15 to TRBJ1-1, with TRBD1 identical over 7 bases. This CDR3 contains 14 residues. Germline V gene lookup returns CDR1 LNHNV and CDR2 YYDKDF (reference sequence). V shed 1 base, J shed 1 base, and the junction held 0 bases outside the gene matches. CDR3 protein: CATSRGQGNTEAFF. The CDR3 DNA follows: TGTGCCACCAGCAGAGGACAGGGGAACACTGAAGCTTTCTTT.

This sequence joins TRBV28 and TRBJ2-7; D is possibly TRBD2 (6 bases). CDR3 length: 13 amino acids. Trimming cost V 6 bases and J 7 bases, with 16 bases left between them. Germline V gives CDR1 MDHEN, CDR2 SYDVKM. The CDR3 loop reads CASRLAPTREQYF. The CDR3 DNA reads TGTGCCAGCAGGCTAGCGCCTACCCGGGAGCAGTACTTC.

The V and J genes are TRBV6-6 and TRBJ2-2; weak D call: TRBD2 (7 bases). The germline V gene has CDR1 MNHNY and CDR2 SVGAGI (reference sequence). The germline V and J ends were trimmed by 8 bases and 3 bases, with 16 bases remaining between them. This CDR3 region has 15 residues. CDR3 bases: TGTGCCAGCGGTAGGGGGGGCCGAGACACCGGGGAGCTGTTTTTT. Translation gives CASGRGGRDTGELFF.

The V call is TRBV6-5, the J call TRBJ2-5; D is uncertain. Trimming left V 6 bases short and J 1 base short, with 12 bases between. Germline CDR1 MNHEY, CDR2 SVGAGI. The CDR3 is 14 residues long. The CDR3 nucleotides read TGTGCCAGCAGCCTATCAAAGTTCCAAGAGACCCAGTACTTC. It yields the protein CASSLSKFQETQYF.

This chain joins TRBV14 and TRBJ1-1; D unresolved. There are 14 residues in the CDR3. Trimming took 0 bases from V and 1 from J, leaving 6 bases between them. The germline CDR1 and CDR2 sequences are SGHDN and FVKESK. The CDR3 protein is CASSQDRRNTEAFF. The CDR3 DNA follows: TGTGCCAGCAGCCAAGACCGGAGGAACACTGAAGCTTTCTTT.

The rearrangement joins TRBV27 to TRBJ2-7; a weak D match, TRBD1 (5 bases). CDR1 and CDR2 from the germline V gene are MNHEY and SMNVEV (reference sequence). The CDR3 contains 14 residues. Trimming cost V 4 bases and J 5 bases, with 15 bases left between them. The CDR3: CASSSRQILDEQYF. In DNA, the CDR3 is TGTGCCAGCAGTTCGCGACAGATCCTAGACGAGCAGTACTTC.

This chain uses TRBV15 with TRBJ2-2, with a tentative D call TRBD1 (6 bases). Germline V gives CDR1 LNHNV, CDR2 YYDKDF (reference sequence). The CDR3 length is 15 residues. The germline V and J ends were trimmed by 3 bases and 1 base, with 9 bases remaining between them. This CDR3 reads CATSRSRGNTGELFF. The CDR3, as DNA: TGTGCCACCAGCAGGTCCAGGGGGAACACCGGGGAGCTGTTTTTT.

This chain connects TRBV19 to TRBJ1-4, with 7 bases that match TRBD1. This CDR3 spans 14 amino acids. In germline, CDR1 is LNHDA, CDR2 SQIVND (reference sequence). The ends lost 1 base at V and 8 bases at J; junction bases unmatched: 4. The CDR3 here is CASSIGQGAEKLFF. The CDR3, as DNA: TGTGCCAGTAGTATAGGACAGGGTGCGGAAAAACTGTTTTTT.

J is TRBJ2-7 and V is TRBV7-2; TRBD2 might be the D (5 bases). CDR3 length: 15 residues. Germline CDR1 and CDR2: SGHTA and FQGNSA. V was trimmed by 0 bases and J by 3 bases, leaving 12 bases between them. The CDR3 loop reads CASSLAASFNYEQYF. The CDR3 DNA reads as TGTGCCAGCAGCTTAGCGGCTAGCTTTAACTACGAGCAGTACTTC.

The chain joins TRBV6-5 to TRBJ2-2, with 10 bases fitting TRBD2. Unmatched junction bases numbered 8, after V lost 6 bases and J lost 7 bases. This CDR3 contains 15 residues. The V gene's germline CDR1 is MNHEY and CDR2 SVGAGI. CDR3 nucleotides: TGTGCCAGCAGCTTCGGGACTAGCGTAATCGGGGAGCTGTTTTTT. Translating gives CASSFGTSVIGELFF.

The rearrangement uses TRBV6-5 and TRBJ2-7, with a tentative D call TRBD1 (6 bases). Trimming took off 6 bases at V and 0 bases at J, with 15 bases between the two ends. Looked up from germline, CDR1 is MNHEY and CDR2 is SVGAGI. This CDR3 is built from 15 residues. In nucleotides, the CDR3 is TGTGCCAGCAGCCGGGGCGGACAGAGCTCCTACGAGCAGTACTTC. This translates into CASSRGGQSSYEQYF.

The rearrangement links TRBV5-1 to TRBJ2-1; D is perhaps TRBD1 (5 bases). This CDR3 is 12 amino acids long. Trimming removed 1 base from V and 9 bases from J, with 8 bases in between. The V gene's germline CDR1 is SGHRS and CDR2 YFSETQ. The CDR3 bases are TGCGCCAGCAGCTTGACCAGGGTTGAGCAGTTCTTC. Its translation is CASSLTRVEQFF.

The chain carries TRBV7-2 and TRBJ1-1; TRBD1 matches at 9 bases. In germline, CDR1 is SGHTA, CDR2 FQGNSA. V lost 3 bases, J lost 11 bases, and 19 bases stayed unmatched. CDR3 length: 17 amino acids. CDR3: CASSFRGQGTAVVPAFF. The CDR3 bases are TGTGCCAGCAGCTTTAGAGGACAGGGGACCGCGGTGGTGCCCGCTTTCTTT.

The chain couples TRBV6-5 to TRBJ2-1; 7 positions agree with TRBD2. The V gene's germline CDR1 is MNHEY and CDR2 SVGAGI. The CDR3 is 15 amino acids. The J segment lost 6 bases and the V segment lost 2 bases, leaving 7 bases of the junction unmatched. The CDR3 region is CASSYGGLEINEQFF. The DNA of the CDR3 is TGTGCCAGCAGTTACGGAGGACTAGAGATCAATGAGCAGTTCTTC.

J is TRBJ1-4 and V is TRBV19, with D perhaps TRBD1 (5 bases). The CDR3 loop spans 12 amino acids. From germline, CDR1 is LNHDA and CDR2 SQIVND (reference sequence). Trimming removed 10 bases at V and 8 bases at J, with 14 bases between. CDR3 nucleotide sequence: TGTGCCACCGGGGGTCCGGGCGAAAAACTGTTTTTT. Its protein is CATGGPGEKLFF.

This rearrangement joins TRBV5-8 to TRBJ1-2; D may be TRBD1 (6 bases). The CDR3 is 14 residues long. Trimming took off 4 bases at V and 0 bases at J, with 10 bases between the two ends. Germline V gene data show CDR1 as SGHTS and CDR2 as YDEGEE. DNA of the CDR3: TGTGCCAGCAGCACATACAGGGCTAACTATGGCTACACCTTC. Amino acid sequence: CASSTYRANYGYTF.

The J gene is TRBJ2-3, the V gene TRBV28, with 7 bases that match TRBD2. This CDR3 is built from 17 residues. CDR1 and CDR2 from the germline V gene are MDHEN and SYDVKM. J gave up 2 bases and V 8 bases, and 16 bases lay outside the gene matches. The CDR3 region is CASHSLTSWAPTDTQYF. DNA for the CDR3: TGTGCCAGCCATTCTTTGACTAGCTGGGCCCCCACAGATACGCAGTATTTT.

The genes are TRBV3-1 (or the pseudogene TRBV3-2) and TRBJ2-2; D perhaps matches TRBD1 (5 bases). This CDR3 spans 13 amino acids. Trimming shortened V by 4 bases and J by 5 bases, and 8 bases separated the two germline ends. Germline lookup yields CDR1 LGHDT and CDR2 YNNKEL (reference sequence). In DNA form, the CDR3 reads TGTGCCAGCAGCCGGCAGGGAACCGGGGAGCTGTTTTTT. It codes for CASSRQGTGELFF.

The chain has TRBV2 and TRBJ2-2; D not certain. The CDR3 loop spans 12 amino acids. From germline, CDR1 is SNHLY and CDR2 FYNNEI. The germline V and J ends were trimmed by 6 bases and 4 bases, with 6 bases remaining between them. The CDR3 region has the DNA TGTGCCAGCAGATATCCCACCGGGGAGCTGTTTTTT. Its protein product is CASRYPTGELFF.

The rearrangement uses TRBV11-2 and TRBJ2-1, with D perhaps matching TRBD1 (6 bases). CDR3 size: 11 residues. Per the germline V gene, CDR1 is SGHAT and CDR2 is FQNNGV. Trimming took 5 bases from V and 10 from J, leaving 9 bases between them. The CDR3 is CASSEGTEQFF. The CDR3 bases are TGTGCCAGCAGCGAGGGGACAGAGCAGTTCTTC. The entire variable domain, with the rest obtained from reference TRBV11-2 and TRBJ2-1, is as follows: EAGVAQSPRYKIIEKRQSVAFWCNPISGHATLYWYQQILGQGPKLLIQFQNNGVVDDSQLPKDRFSAERLKGVDSTLKIQPAKLEDSAVYLCASSEGTEQFFGPGTRLTVL.

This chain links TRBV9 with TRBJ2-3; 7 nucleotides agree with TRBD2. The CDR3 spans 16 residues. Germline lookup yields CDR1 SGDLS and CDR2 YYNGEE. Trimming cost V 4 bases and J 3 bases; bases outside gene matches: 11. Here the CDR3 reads CASSPRGSSLTDTQYF. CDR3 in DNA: TGTGCCAGCAGCCCGCGGGGGAGTTCGTTAACAGATACGCAGTATTTT.

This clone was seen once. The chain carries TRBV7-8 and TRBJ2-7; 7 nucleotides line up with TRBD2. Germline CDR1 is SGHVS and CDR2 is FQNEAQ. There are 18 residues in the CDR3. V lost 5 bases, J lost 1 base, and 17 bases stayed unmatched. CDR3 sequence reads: CASSRTAGGSGTSYEQYF. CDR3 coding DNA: TGTGCCAGCAGCCGCACCGCCGGTGGCAGCGGGACGTCCTACGAGCAGTACTTC.

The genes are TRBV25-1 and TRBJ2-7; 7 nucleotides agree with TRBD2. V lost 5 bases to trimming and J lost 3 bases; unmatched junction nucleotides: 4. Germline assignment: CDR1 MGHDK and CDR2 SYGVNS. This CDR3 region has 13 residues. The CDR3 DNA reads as TGTGCCAGCAGTATAGCGGGCGGCTACGAGCAGTACTTC. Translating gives CASSIAGGYEQYF.

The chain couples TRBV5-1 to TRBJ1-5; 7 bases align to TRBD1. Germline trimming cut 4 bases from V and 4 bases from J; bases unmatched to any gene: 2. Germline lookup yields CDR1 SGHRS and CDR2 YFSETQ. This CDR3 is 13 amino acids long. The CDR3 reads CASSPGQNQPQHF. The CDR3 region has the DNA TGCGCCAGCAGCCCGGGACAGAATCAGCCCCAGCATTTT.

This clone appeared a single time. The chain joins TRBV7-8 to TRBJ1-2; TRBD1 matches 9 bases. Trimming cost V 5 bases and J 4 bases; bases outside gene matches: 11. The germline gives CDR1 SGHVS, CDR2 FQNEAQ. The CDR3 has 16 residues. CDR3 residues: CASSPTGGRVAYGYTF. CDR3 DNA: TGTGCCAGCAGCCCGACAGGGGGTCGGGTAGCCTATGGCTACACCTTC.

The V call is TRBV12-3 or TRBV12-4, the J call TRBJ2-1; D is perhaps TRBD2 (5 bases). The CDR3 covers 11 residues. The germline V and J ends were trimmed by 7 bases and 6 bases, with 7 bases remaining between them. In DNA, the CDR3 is TGTGCCAGCACTCGGGGCAATGAGCAGTTCTTC. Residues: CASTRGNEQFF.